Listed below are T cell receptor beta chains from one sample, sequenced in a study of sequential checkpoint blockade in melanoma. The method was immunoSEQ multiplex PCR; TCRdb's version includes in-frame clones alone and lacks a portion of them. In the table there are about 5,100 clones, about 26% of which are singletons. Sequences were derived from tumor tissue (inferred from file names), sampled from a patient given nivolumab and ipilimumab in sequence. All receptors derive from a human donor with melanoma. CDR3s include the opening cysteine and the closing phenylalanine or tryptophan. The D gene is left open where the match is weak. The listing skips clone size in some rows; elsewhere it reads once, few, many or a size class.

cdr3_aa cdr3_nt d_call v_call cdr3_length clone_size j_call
CASSYGTSGRRGQETQYF TGTGCCAGCAGTTACGGGACTAGCGGGAGGAGGGGGCAAGAGACCCAGTACTTC TRBD2 TRBV6-8 18 . TRBJ2-5
CASSPLIIPEGYNEQFF TGTGCCAGCAGCCCTCTAATTATCCCGGAGGGGTACAATGAGCAGTTCTTC . TRBV9 17 . TRBJ2-1
CASSPPTGLLGNTIYF TGTGCCAGCTCGCCTCCAACAGGCCTACTCGGAAACACCATATATTTT . TRBV18 16 . TRBJ1-3
CASSPAGTGSYEQYF TGTGCCAGCAGCCCGGCCGGGACAGGGTCTTACGAGCAGTACTTC TRBD1 TRBV28 15 . TRBJ2-7
CAWKALGNTIYF TGTGCCTGGAAGGCATTAGGAAACACCATATATTTT . TRBV30 12 . TRBJ1-3
CASSSPINEAFF TGTGCCAGCAGCTCTCCAATTAATGAAGCTTTCTTT . TRBV6-8 12 . TRBJ1-1
CASSSLGGIYNEQFF TGTGCCAGCAGCTCCCTGGGGGGAATTTACAATGAGCAGTTCTTC . TRBV11-3 15 many TRBJ2-1
CASSQDLGGATDTQYF TGTGCCAGCAGCCAAGATTTGGGAGGAGCCACAGATACGCAGTATTTT . TRBV14 16 few TRBJ2-3
CASSLSNYEQYF TGTGCCAGCAGTTTGAGCAACTACGAGCAGTACTTC . TRBV28 12 . TRBJ2-7
CASSNLPGSYNEQFF TGTGCCAGCAGTAATCTCCCGGGGTCGTACAATGAGCAGTTCTTC . TRBV6-8 15 medium-sized TRBJ2-1
CASSPPGRDSGPQHF TGTGCCAGCAGCCCACCGGGACGGGACTCCGGGCCCCAGCATTTT . TRBV11-3 15 few TRBJ1-5
CASSPPGTGNYGYTF TGCGCCAGCAGCCCACCCGGGACAGGGAACTATGGCTACACCTTC TRBD1 TRBV5-1 15 . TRBJ1-2
CASSPRSTDRGNEQYF TGTGCCAGCTCACCACGAAGTACCGACAGGGGTAACGAGCAGTACTTC TRBD1 TRBV18 16 . TRBJ2-7
CASSYPTGEGAGELFF TGTGCCAGCAGTTACCCGACAGGGGAAGGCGCCGGGGAGCTGTTTTTT TRBD1 TRBV6-8 16 few TRBJ2-2
CVVQDTSYEQYF TGTGTCGTACAGGATACCTCCTACGAGCAGTACTTC . TRBV28 12 few TRBJ2-7
CASSYSRGGYTF TGTGCCAGCAGTTACTCCAGGGGTGGCTACACCTTC . TRBV6-8 12 large TRBJ1-2
CSVEPEAGGMETQYF TGCAGCGTTGAACCCGAGGCAGGAGGGATGGAGACCCAGTACTTC . TRBV29-1 15 . TRBJ2-5
CASRGLSLAGRNNYEQYF TGTGCCAGCAGGGGGCTTTCTCTAGCGGGTCGAAACAATTACGAGCAGTACTTC TRBD2 TRBV6-8 18 . TRBJ2-7
CASSSPGIGGETQYF TGTGCCAGCAGTTCTCCGGGGATAGGTGGAGAGACCCAGTACTTC . TRBV11-3 15 medium-sized TRBJ2-5
CASSLGTGGGGYTF TGTGCCAGTAGTCTCGGGACAGGGGGCGGAGGCTACACCTTC TRBD1 TRBV19 14 . TRBJ1-2
CASGPSLQETQYF TGTGCCAGCGGGCCGAGTCTCCAAGAGACCCAGTACTTC . TRBV28 13 few TRBJ2-5